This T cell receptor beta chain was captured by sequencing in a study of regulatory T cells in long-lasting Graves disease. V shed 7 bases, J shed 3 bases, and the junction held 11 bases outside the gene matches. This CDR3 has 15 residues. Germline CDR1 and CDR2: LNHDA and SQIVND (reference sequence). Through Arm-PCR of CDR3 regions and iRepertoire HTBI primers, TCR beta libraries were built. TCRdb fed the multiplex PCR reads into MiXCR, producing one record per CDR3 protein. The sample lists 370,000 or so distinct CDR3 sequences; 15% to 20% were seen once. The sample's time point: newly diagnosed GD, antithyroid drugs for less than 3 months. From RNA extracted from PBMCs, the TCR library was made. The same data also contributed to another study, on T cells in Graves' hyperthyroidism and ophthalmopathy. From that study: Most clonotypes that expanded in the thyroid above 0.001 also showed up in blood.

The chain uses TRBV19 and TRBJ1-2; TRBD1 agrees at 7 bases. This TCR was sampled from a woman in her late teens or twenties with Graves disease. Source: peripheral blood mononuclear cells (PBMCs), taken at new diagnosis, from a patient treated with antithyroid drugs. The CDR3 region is CASTTFTGQHYGYTF. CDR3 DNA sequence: TGTGCCAGTACTACATTTACGGGACAGCACTATGGCTACACCTTC.